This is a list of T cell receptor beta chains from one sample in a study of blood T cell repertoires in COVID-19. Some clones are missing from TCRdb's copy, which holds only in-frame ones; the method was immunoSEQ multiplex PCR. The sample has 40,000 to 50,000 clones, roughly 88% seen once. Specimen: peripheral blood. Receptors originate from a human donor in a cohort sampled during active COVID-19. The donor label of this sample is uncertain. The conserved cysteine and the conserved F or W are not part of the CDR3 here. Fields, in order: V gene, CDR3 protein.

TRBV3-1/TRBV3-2	ASSLDSTGELF
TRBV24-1	ATSPGSNQPQH
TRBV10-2	ASSDGDRGSGYT
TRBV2	ASSVTSGNTEAF
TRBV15	ATSSYAGQGKVAKNIQY
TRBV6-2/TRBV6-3	ASSRTGASGNTIY
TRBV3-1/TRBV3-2	ASSHPRVGGNTIY
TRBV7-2	ASSLNQGAGFEAF
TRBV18	ASSPPNRADEQY
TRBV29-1	SSSKAGQGGYT
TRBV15	ATSSVRDYEQY
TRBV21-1	ASSKVRSQGAWTDTQY
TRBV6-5	ASKGAPGSVSPLH
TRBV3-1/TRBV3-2	ASSQGQMNTEAF
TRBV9	ASSVVNRVGETQY
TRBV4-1	ASSQARTGAYEQY
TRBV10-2	ATGVGLPQETQY
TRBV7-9	ASSLEGTANYEQY
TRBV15	ATSRDSNTGVSNQPQH
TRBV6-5	ASSYSGTGWDYGYT
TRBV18	ASSGKGGWNTEAF
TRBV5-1	ASSLEGRTWDGYT
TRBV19	ASSRGDSATDTQY
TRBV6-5	ASAVGPSSYEQY
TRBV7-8	ASSPGLAGGYQETQY
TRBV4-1	ASSRPLRGNYGYT
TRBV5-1	ASSLARGSSYEQY
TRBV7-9	ASSPYSDRGYNSPLH
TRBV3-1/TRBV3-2	ASTMITRRTFSGANVLT
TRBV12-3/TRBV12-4	ASSSSNSPLH
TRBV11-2	ASSSYRGQGYGYT
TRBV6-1	ASSAIRGQGYNEQF
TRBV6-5	ASSRDRDIYGYT
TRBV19	ASSVDRDGGYT
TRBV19	ASRTSGGRETQY
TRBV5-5	ASSPGQVQGSYEQY
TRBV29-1	SVGRAGGSYEQY
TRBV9	ASSVGQGRDTQY
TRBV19	ASSIGTGRGTEAF
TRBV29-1	SVDTGRGTGELF
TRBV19	ASGGINEQF
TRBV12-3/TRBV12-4	ASSFKETQY
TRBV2	ASMPGLAGAGEQY
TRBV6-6	ASSYRGRRGYT
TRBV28	ASTRSGGTDTQY